This is a list of T cell receptor beta chains from one sample in a study of T-cell reconstitution after alpha-beta-depleted transplantation in children. TCRdb independently ran MiXCR on the PCR reads; one entry per CDR3 protein. The top ten clones hold approximately 2% of a sample with about 460,000 distinct CDR3 sequences, roughly a tenth of them seen once. This material consisted of PBMCs, taken before TCRalphabeta/CD19-depleted stem cell transplant. These receptors were collected from a child aged 2 to 15 with inherited bone marrow failure, due to receive a stem cell transplant. The CDR3 runs from the conserved cysteine through the conserved F or W. Each record gives: clone size, CDR3 length, D gene, J gene, V gene, CDR3 DNA, CDR3 protein. The D gene is left open where the match is weak. Clone size appears in some rows only: once, few, many, or a class for an expanded clone.

many	16	TRBD2	TRBJ2-3	TRBV5-5	TGTGCCAGCAGCTTGCGTTTGCGGGAGGGCACAGATACGCAGTATTTT	CASSLRLREGTDTQYF
.	16	.	TRBJ1-2	TRBV27	TGTGCCAGCAGTTTACAGAGACAGGATTTTAACTATGGCTACACCTTC	CASSLQRQDFNYGYTF
many	16	TRBD2	TRBJ2-1	TRBV6-4	TGTGCCAGCAGTCTCCCCGGGAGGACCGGGTACAATGAGCAGTTCTTC	CASSLPGRTGYNEQFF
many	14	TRBD1	TRBJ2-7	TRBV5-1	TGCGCCAGCAGGGATGGACAGGGATCCTACGAGCAGTACTTC	CASRDGQGSYEQYF
many	15	TRBD1	TRBJ2-1	TRBV18	TGTGCCAGCTCACCGGGACAGGGGGCCGGCGGTGAGCAGTTCTTC	CASSPGQGAGGEQFF
many	14	TRBD2	TRBJ2-3	TRBV7-9	TGTGCCAGCAGCCTAGCGGGAGTGGTAGATACGCAGTATTTT	CASSLAGVVDTQYF
many	15	TRBD2	TRBJ2-3	TRBV7-8	TGTGCCAGCAGCTTTTTGACTAGCGGGAGATATACGCAGTATTTT	CASSFLTSGRYTQYF
.	14	.	TRBJ1-5	TRBV27	TGTGCCAGCAGTTTAGTAGGGAGCAATCAGCCCCAGCGTTTT	CASSLVGSNQPQRF
few	12	.	TRBJ1-2	TRBV10-3	TGTGCCATCAGTGACCCCAGCCGGGGCTACACCTTC	CAISDPSRGYTF
many	18	.	TRBJ1-2	TRBV5-1	TGCGCCAGCAGCCCCGTCGGAGGGGTCGGGCGGCGGACCTATGGCTACACCTTC	CASSPVGGVGRRTYGYTF
many	20	TRBD2	TRBJ2-1	TRBV7-6	TGTGCCAGCAGCTTAAGCAGTAGCGGGAGGTCCTTTAAATCGTACAATGAGCAGTTCTTC	CASSLSSSGRSFKSYNEQFF
few	13	.	TRBJ2-7	TRBV6-1	TGTGCCAGCAGCCCCGGACACCACTACGAGCAGTACTTC	CASSPGHHYEQYF
many	13	TRBD2	TRBJ2-7	TRBV9	TGTGCCAGCAGCCTTAGCGGGGTGGAGGAGCAGTACTTC	CASSLSGVEEQYF
many	15	TRBD2	TRBJ2-5	TRBV7-2	TGTGCCAGCAGCACCTTAGCGGGAGACGGGGTGACCCAGTACTTC	CASSTLAGDGVTQYF
many	14	.	TRBJ2-7	TRBV4-3	TGCGCCAGCAGCCCGAAGGCGGGCCGGTACGAGCAGTACTTC	CASSPKAGRYEQYF
many	15	.	TRBJ2-3	TRBV7-2	TGTGCCAGCAGTTTCGACAGACATAAAGCAGATACGCAGTATTTT	CASSFDRHKADTQYF
.	17	TRBD2	TRBJ2-1	TRBV19	TGTGCCAGTAGTATGATGGCTAGCGGGAGTATCTACAATGAGCAGTTCTTC	CASSMMASGSIYNEQFF
.	14	.	TRBJ2-5	TRBV20-1	TGCAGTGCTAGTATCGGCGGGGACTGGGAGACCCAGTACTTC	CSASIGGDWETQYF
many	14	.	TRBJ1-1	TRBV6-5	TGTGCCAGCAGTTACTTAGGGGGGTCTGATGAAGCTTTCTTT	CASSYLGGSDEAFF
.	18	TRBD1	TRBJ2-5	TRBV5-1	TGCGCCAGCAGCTTGGGATTTTTGGGGACAGGGGGACAAGAGACCCAGTACTTC	CASSLGFLGTGGQETQYF
.	15	.	TRBJ2-7	TRBV20-1	TGCAGTGCTAGGGTTTCGGGGCGGAGTTCCTACGAGCAGTACTTC	CSARVSGRSSYEQYF
once	14	.	TRBJ2-7	TRBV25-1	TGTGCCAGCAGTGGACACAGGCCCCCCTACGACCAGTACTTC	CASSGHRPPYDQYF
few	19	.	TRBJ2-1	TRBV11-2	TGTGCCAGCAGCCTCCGGACAGTTACGCCGAGACGAAGGGGGGCTGAGCAGTTCTTC	CASSLRTVTPRRRGAEQFF
many	13	.	TRBJ2-5	TRBV27	TGTGCCAGCTCGCGGGGCCCCGAAGAGACCCAGTACTTC	CASSRGPEETQYF
few	17	TRBD2	TRBJ2-1	TRBV7-2	TGTGCCAGCAGCCAATCCGGGGGACTAGCTTCCTACAATGAGCAGTTCTTC	CASSQSGGLASYNEQFF
many	15	.	TRBJ1-4	TRBV19	TGTGCCAGTAGTGAGCGACAGGTCGGTCGGGAAAAACTGTTTTTT	CASSERQVGREKLFF
many	15	TRBD2	TRBJ2-1	TRBV5-1	TGCGCCAGCAGATCAAGCGGGACGTCCTACAATGAGCAGTTCTTC	CASRSSGTSYNEQFF
many	17	TRBD2	TRBJ2-1	TRBV4-2	TGTGCCAGCAGCCAAGATCCGGGACTAGCGGGAGTCAATGAGCAGTTCTTC	CASSQDPGLAGVNEQFF
many	15	.	TRBJ1-2	TRBV12-3/TRBV12-4	TGTGCCAGCACCTTTCCCAGGTCCCCTAACTATGGCTACACCTTC	CASTFPRSPNYGYTF
few	14	.	TRBJ2-3	TRBV5-3	TGTGCCAGAAGCCCGTTCGGGTTCCCAGATACGCAGTATTTT	CARSPFGFPDTQYF
many	16	TRBD2	TRBJ2-2	TRBV20-1	TGCAGTGCTAGGGGCGGGACTAGCGAAGGGACCGGGGAGCTGTTTTTT	CSARGGTSEGTGELFF